This T cell receptor (beta chain) was documented in a study of beta chain features in type 1 diabetes. Notes on the study in general: Sequencing of cDNA might inflate the share of cells that strongly express TCR. Unsettled here was the matter of whether HLA type influences TCRB rearrangement. Patients and controls would share equally any PCR tilt toward shorter templates. All four CD4+ subsets of Type 1 diabetes patients contained TCRB CDR3s that were moderately but significantly shorter.

This clone was counted only a few times. Its antigen remains unknown. The whole isolated RNA underwent reverse transcription, so sequencing captured expressed TCRB transcripts. This table comes from immunoSEQ multiplex PCR, and its TCRdb copy is limited to in-frame clones, with some not included. The table records about 260,000 clones, 20% of them present only once. The germline V gene encodes CDR1 SEHNR and CDR2 FQNEAQ (reference sequence). The CDR3 is 15 residues long. The trim removed 5 bases at V and 1 base at J, leaving 5 bases unmatched. Cell sorting via CD45RO/CCR7/CD25/CD127/CD95/CD27 was performed to obtain CD4+ naive, central memory, regulatory and stem cell-like memory cells.

The sequence derives from a woman between 40 and 55 years old with type 1 diabetes. Sample: naive CD4+ T cells from blood. This chain joins TRBV7-9 and TRBJ1-2, with 9 bases that match TRBD1. For the CDR3, the DNA is TGTGCCAGCAGCAGATGGGACAGGGATAACTATGGCTACACCTTC. Protein product: CASSRWDRDNYGYTF.